The rows below give T cell receptor beta chains drawn from one sample of a study of OX40 agonist ivuxolimab in advanced cancers. Generated by immunoSEQ multiplex PCR, the TCRdb table keeps only in-frame clones and is missing some. The sample has approximately 33,000 clones; roughly nine tenths are singletons. The sequences come from CD4+ or CD8+ T cells sorted from blood, collected in a trial of the OX40 agonist ivuxolimab. The receptors stem from an adult with an advanced solid tumor such as melanoma, head and neck, liver or kidney cancer. The CDR3 runs from the conserved cysteine through the conserved F or W. D genes are given only for firm matches. Expanded clones are given a class, and other clones once, few, many or no size at all.

D: TRBD1
J: TRBJ2-7
size: once
V: TRBV7-9
DNA: TGTGCCAGCAGCTCGCCGGGACAGGTCTCCTACGAGCAGTACTTC
CDR3: CASSSPGQVSYEQYF

D: .
J: TRBJ2-1
size: .
V: TRBV6-5
DNA: TGTGCCAGCAGTTACGCGGCTTTCCGGGATGAGCAGTTCTTC
CDR3: CASSYAAFRDEQFF

D: TRBD1
J: TRBJ2-3
size: .
V: TRBV28
DNA: TGTGCCAGCAGTTTAAGACAGGGGGTCGGTACAGATACGCAGTATTTT
CDR3: CASSLRQGVGTDTQYF

D: .
J: TRBJ2-2
size: once
V: TRBV28
DNA: TGTGCCAGCACCCGGACCGGGGAGCTGTTTTTT
CDR3: CASTRTGELFF

D: .
J: TRBJ2-7
size: few
V: TRBV5-4
DNA: TGTGCCAGCAGCCGGGGAGAGGACCACTACGAGCAGTACTTC
CDR3: CASSRGEDHYEQYF

D: TRBD2
J: TRBJ2-7
size: .
V: TRBV9
DNA: TGTGCCAGCAGCTATGGCGGGGGGTACGAGCAGTACTTC
CDR3: CASSYGGGYEQYF

D: .
J: TRBJ1-1
size: .
V: TRBV21-1
DNA: TGTGCCAGCAGCCCACGTACAAGACAGCCGGGGAACACTGAAGCTTTCTTT
CDR3: CASSPRTRQPGNTEAFF

D: .
J: TRBJ1-5
size: once
V: TRBV5-1
DNA: TGCGCCAGCAGCTTGGCAGGGCTAGACCAGCCCCAGCATTTT
CDR3: CASSLAGLDQPQHF

D: .
J: TRBJ2-5
size: .
V: TRBV25-1
DNA: TGTGCCAGCAGTGATGGGCAGGAACAAGAGACCCAGTACTTC
CDR3: CASSDGQEQETQYF

D: .
J: TRBJ1-2
size: .
V: TRBV10-1
DNA: TGCGCCAGCAGTGAGTCGGGCCCATATGGCTACACCTTC
CDR3: CASSESGPYGYTF

D: .
J: TRBJ1-6
size: .
V: TRBV2
DNA: TGTGCCAGCAGTGGACAGAAAAGCTCCTATAATTCACCCCTCCACTTT
CDR3: CASSGQKSSYNSPLHF

D: TRBD2
J: TRBJ2-1
size: .
V: TRBV7-6
DNA: TGTGCCAGCAGCTCGGGACTAGTTGAGCAGTTCTTC
CDR3: CASSSGLVEQFF

D: .
J: TRBJ2-7
size: .
V: TRBV7-9
DNA: TGTGCCAGCAGCGAGACACCCTCGTACGAGCAGTACTTC
CDR3: CASSETPSYEQYF

D: .
J: TRBJ2-5
size: once
V: TRBV15
DNA: TGTGCCACCAGCAGAGAACCCCAAGAGACCCAGTACTTC
CDR3: CATSREPQETQYF

D: .
J: TRBJ2-7
size: .
V: TRBV27
DNA: TGTGCCAGCAGTTTAGGCAACCCCGCTTACTACGAGCAGTACTTC
CDR3: CASSLGNPAYYEQYF

D: .
J: TRBJ1-1
size: .
V: TRBV13
DNA: TGTGCCAGCAGCTTACGTTACAGGGAAGCTTTCTTT
CDR3: CASSLRYREAFF

D: .
J: TRBJ2-1
size: once
V: TRBV30
DNA: TGTGCCTGGAGTCCCCGGATAGCGGATTACAATGAGCAGTTCTTC
CDR3: CAWSPRIADYNEQFF

D: TRBD1
J: TRBJ1-3
size: .
V: TRBV9
DNA: TGTGCCAGCAGCGGAAACAGGGGGACAGAAGGAAACACCATATATTTT
CDR3: CASSGNRGTEGNTIYF

D: .
J: TRBJ1-5
size: .
V: TRBV2
DNA: TGTGCCAGCAGTGAATGGGGAAACAATCAGCCCCAGCATTTT
CDR3: CASSEWGNNQPQHF

D: .
J: TRBJ2-7
size: .
V: TRBV6-5
DNA: TGTGCCAGCAGGCGGGACAGCTACGAGCAGTACTTC
CDR3: CASRRDSYEQYF

D: .
J: TRBJ2-1
size: .
V: TRBV14
DNA: TGTGCCAGCAGCCAAGGAGCACAGGGAGCCTTTGAGCAGTTCTTC
CDR3: CASSQGAQGAFEQFF

D: TRBD1
J: TRBJ2-1
size: .
V: TRBV7-9
DNA: TGTGCCAGCAGCTTATACGGGACAGGGGACAATGAGCAGTTCTTC
CDR3: CASSLYGTGDNEQFF

D: .
J: TRBJ2-3
size: .
V: TRBV7-3
DNA: TGTGCCAGCAGCTTAGAAAGGGACGGCGGGAAGCTCACAGATACGCAGTATTTT
CDR3: CASSLERDGGKLTDTQYF

D: TRBD2
J: TRBJ2-3
size: .
V: TRBV15
DNA: TGTGCCACCAGGGGAAACCCAGCGGGAGAATACGCTAACACAGATACGCAGTATTTT
CDR3: CATRGNPAGEYANTDTQYF

D: TRBD1
J: TRBJ1-2
size: once
V: TRBV12-5
DNA: TGTGCTAGTGGTCTCGGACAGGGCCGCGTCTATGGCTACACCTTC
CDR3: CASGLGQGRVYGYTF

D: TRBD1
J: TRBJ1-1
size: .
V: TRBV6-1
DNA: TGTGCCAGCAAACGGACAGGGACCGTGAACACTGAAGCTTTCTTT
CDR3: CASKRTGTVNTEAFF

D: TRBD1
J: TRBJ2-1
size: .
V: TRBV19
DNA: TGTGCCTCTAGACAGGGGTACAATGAGCAGTTCTTC
CDR3: CASRQGYNEQFF

D: TRBD2
J: TRBJ2-7
size: .
V: TRBV15
DNA: TGTGCCACCAGCCAAACTACTAGCGGGAGTTACGAGCAGTACTTC
CDR3: CATSQTTSGSYEQYF